This entry is about one TCR beta chain. The data are from a study of control samples from healthy donors and cancer patients. This CDR3 spans 15 amino acids. Germline V gene lookup returns CDR1 GTSNPN and CDR2 SVGIG (reference sequence). Deletions cut 7 bases from V and 3 bases from J, with 16 bases between. Profiling relied on immunoSEQ multiplex PCR, and the TCRdb table lists in-frame clones only, not all of them. The sample holds 70,000 to 75,000 clones, roughly 93% seen once. What was sequenced was blood. This TCR derives from a woman aged 30 to 39 in good health. V usage is TRBV30 and J usage is TRBJ1-6; D is possibly TRBD1 (6 bases). CDR3 protein: CASSTGLNYNSPLHF. In DNA, the CDR3 is TGTGCCTCCTCGACAGGCCTGAACTATAATTCACCCCTCCACTTT.